This TCR beta chain was sequenced in a study of beta chain features in type 1 diabetes. General study points: Any role of HLA type in TCRB rearrangement remained unresolved here.

In this sample, this clone turned up a few times. Its antigen remains unidentified. CDR3 length: 13 amino acids. Trimming at V came to 5 bases and at J to 2 bases, leaving 3 bases not matched to a gene. Germline V CDR1 and CDR2: SGHAT, FQNNGV. Sequencing targeted expressed TCRB transcripts, as all isolated RNA had been reverse transcribed. Profiled with immunoSEQ multiplex PCR; TCRdb holds only in-frame clones, not every one. The top ten clones hold nearly 0.65% of a sample with 110,000 to 150,000 clones, about a tenth of them seen once. The sample consisted of central memory CD4+ T cells from blood. The chain has TRBV11-2 and TRBJ2-7; 7 nucleotides agree with TRBD2. This clonotype originated in a middle-aged woman in good health. CDR3: CASSRTRPYEQYF. CDR3 DNA: TGTGCCAGCAGCAGGACTAGACCCTACGAGCAGTACTTC.